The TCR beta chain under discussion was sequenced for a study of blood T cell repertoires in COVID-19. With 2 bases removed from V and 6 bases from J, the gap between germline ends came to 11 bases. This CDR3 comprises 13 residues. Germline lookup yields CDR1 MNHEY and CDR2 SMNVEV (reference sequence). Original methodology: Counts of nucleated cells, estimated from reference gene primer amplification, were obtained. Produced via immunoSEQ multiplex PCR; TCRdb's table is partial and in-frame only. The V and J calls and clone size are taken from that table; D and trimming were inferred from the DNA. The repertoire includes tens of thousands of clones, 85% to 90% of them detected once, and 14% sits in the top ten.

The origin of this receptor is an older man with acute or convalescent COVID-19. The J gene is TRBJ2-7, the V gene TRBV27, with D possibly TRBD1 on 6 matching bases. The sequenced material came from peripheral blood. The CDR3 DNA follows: TGTGCCAGCAGTTTAGCAGGGGCTGGCGAGCAGTACTTC. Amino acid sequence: CASSLAGAGEQYF.